What follows are 6 T cell receptor beta chains derived from one specimen sequenced in a study of blood T cell repertoires in COVID-19. Clones were sequenced by immunoSEQ multiplex PCR, and TCRdb holds only the in-frame ones, with some missing. The table records about 460,000 clones, around 85% of them present only once. The sequenced material came from PBMCs or T cells enriched from blood (not recorded which). The receptors stem from a woman aged 55-70 years who had recovered from COVID-19.

The chain has TRBV29-1 and TRBJ1-1; TRBD1 is a possible D gene (5 bases). Germline CDR1 and CDR2: SQVTM and ANQGSEA. CDR3 size: 15 residues. V lost 7 bases to trimming and J lost 0 bases, with 18 bases between them. CDR3 region: CSAGGTRNMNTEAFF. The CDR3 DNA follows: TGCAGCGCTGGGGGGACGCGTAATATGAACACTGAAGCTTTCTTT.

The chain combines TRBV7-9 with TRBJ1-2; perhaps TRBD1 as D (5 bases). Germline lookup yields CDR1 SEHNR and CDR2 FQNEAQ (reference sequence). CDR3 length equals 13 residues. Trimming removed 1 base at V and 5 bases at J, with 8 bases between. In DNA form, the CDR3 reads TGTGCCAGCAGCTTAGGGGGACTGTATGGCTACACCTTC. It codes for CASSLGGLYGYTF.

The chain recombines TRBV19 with TRBJ1-2; no clear D. V gave up 1 base and J gave up 8 bases, with 11 bases separating them. Germline CDR1 reads LNHDA; CDR2 reads SQIVND (reference sequence). The CDR3 length is 13 residues. The CDR3 DNA reads TGTGCCAGTAGTATAGCATCCGGGAGCGGCTACACCTTC. It specifies CASSIASGSGYTF.

This clone was detected ten times or more. This chain connects TRBV20-1 to TRBJ2-7, with TRBD1 as a possible D gene (5 bases). Trimming took off 5 bases at V and 4 bases at J, with 9 bases between the two ends. The CDR3 has 11 residues. CDR1 DFQATT and CDR2 SNEGSKA come from the germline V gene (reference sequence). CDR3 nucleotides: TGCAGTGCTTCCCAGGGATACGAGCAGTACTTC. It yields the protein CSASQGYEQYF.

The chain couples TRBV9 to TRBJ2-1; D unresolved. Trimming took off 1 base at V and 8 bases at J, with 4 bases between the two ends. This CDR3 has 11 amino acids. Germline V gene lookup returns CDR1 SGDLS and CDR2 YYNGEE. Here the CDR3 DNA reads TGTGCCAGCAGCGTATCCGATGAGCAGTTCTTC. This gives the protein CASSVSDEQFF.

The V gene is TRBV12-3 or TRBV12-4, the J gene TRBJ2-1; D is unclear. V shed 5 bases and J shed 1 base, with 3 bases lying between them. This CDR3 is 12 amino acids long. CDR3 in amino acids: CASSLSYNEQFF. The CDR3 DNA sequence: TGTGCCAGCAGTCTTTCCTACAATGAGCAGTTCTTC.